Following are 23 T cell receptor beta chains from one sample sequenced in a study of T-cell memory formation after mild COVID-19. Using its own MiXCR run on the 5' RACE reads, TCRdb lists one record per CDR3 protein. The sample lists 200,000 to 250,000 distinct CDR3 sequences; roughly 9.4% were seen once. Sequenced sample: PBMCs or a T cell subset sorted from them (not recorded which). The receptors stem from a young man who had mild COVID-19 (a few samples of this study predate the infection). Cell type and time point are not known.

This chain links TRBV11-2 with TRBJ2-3; the D gene is possibly TRBD1 (6 bases). CDR3 size: 14 residues. Germline V gives CDR1 SGHAT, CDR2 FQNNGV. The ends were cut back, 4 bases at V and 5 bases at J, with 13 bases in the middle. CDR3 nucleotides: TGTGCCAGCAGCTCGGCCGGGACAAGAGATACGCAGTATTTT. It encodes CASSSAGTRDTQYF.

This clonotype was counted between two and nine times. This CDR3 is CASSQGKAKTDTQYF. The CDR3 DNA follows: TGCGCCAGCAGCCAAGGGAAAGCGAAGACAGATACGCAGTATTTT. The rearrangement joins TRBV4-3 to TRBJ2-3; no clear D. Per germline, CDR1 LGHNA and CDR2 YSLEER. V lost 1 base and J lost 3, with 11 bases in between. The CDR3 runs to 15 residues.

This clonotype was seen only a few times. This rearrangement joins TRBV7-2 to TRBJ2-5, with D maybe TRBD1 (6 bases). V was cut by 4 bases and J by 5 bases, with 14 bases left in between. Germline V lookup: CDR1 SGHTA, CDR2 FQGNSA. The CDR3 has 14 amino acids. CDR3 in amino acids: CASSSTRGGETQYF. DNA for the CDR3: TGTGCCAGCAGCTCCACCAGGGGTGGCGAGACCCAGTACTTC.

The chain employs TRBV7-2 and TRBJ2-5, with D maybe TRBD2 (6 bases). The CDR3 has 16 residues. Trimming took 4 bases from V and 3 from J, leaving 18 bases between them. Germline-derived CDR1 and CDR2 are SGHTA and FQGNSA. CDR3 sequence (DNA): TGTGCCAGCAGCTACACCGGGGGAGGTCAGGAAGAGACCCAGTACTTC. Protein sequence: CASSYTGGGQEETQYF. The full variable domain, in which reference TRBV7-2 and TRBJ2-5 provide the parts outside the CDR3, is GAGVSQSPSNKVTEKGKDVELRCDPISGHTALYWYRQSLGQGLEFLIYFQGNSAPDKSGLPSDRFSAERTGGSVSTLTIQRTQQEDSAVYLCASSYTGGGQEETQYFGPGTRLLVL.

This clonotype has only a few counts. V and J are TRBV5-1 and TRBJ2-1, with 8 bases aligning to TRBD1. The CDR3 covers 14 residues. V was pared by 1 base and J by 8 bases, with 5 bases of the junction left unmatched. Looked up from germline, CDR1 is SGHRS and CDR2 is YFSETQ. In DNA form, the CDR3 reads TGCGCCAGCAGCTTGCAGGGGGCGCTTGATGAGCAGTTCTTC. This codes for CASSLQGALDEQFF.

This clonotype was detected only a few times. V gene TRBV7-2 combines with J gene TRBJ1-4; D is undetermined. Germline CDR1 is SGHTA and CDR2 is FQGNSA. This CDR3 comprises 19 residues. Trimming removed 4 bases from V and 0 bases from J, with 21 bases in between. CDR3 sequence (DNA): TGTGCCAGCAGCTCCGAGCCTTACAAATGGCGGGCAACTAATGAAAAACTGTTTTTT. Translating it yields CASSSEPYKWRATNEKLFF.

This clonotype was seen a few times. V usage is TRBV5-1 and J usage is TRBJ2-1; D gene ambiguous. With 4 bases removed from V and 14 bases from J, the gap between germline ends came to 19 bases. CDR1 SGHRS and CDR2 YFSETQ come from the germline V gene. This CDR3 comprises 13 residues. CDR3 DNA sequence: TGCGCCAGCAGCGTGGCAGGCGCGAGTGGGGAGTTCTTC. Translated: CASSVAGASGEFF.

The table lists this clonotype with many counts. J is TRBJ2-3 and V is TRBV9; the D gene is possibly TRBD2 (5 bases). The germline V and J ends were trimmed by 0 bases and 4 bases, with 15 bases remaining between them. The germline gives CDR1 SGDLS, CDR2 YYNGEE. There are 16 residues in the CDR3. DNA of the CDR3: TGTGCCAGCAGCGTAGGCTCTGGGAGTGAAGCAGATACGCAGTATTTT. Its protein is CASSVGSGSEADTQYF.

This clonotype was observed a handful of times. This rearrangement joins TRBV5-1 to TRBJ2-7; no definite D call. The CDR3 contains 14 residues. V was trimmed by 4 bases and J by 2 bases, leaving 13 bases between them. Germline assignment: CDR1 SGHRS and CDR2 YFSETQ. CDR3 sequence: CASSPSGLTYEQYV. Written as DNA, the CDR3 is TGCGCCAGCAGCCCCTCCGGGCTTACCTACGAGCAGTACGTC.

The genes are TRBV6-5 and TRBJ2-6, with D maybe TRBD1 (6 bases). Per germline, CDR1 MNHEY and CDR2 SVGAGI. V lost 4 bases and J 0 bases, leaving 10 bases between the germline ends. The CDR3 extends over 16 amino acids. Here the CDR3 reads CASSSTGSSGANVLTF. As DNA, the CDR3 is TGTGCCAGCAGTTCCACAGGGAGCTCTGGGGCCAACGTCCTGACTTTC.

The chain is built from TRBV5-6 and TRBJ1-1, with unresolved D. This CDR3 spans 14 amino acids. Trimming pared 0 bases from V and 7 bases from J, leaving 13 bases between. Germline V gene sequence: CDR1 SGHDT, CDR2 YYEEEE. The CDR3 DNA sequence: TGTGCCAGCAGCTTGGTTCACAGCCCTATTGAAGCTTTCTTT. Encoded protein: CASSLVHSPIEAFF.

In its sample, this clonotype was seen a few times. The V and J genes are TRBV27 and TRBJ1-1; TRBD1 aligns across 11 bases. From germline, CDR1 is MNHEY and CDR2 SMNVEV (reference sequence). The V segment lost 6 bases and the J segment 10 bases; nucleotides outside the gene matches: 13. The CDR3 has 15 residues. Here the CDR3 DNA reads TGTGCCAGCAGACCATGGGACAGGGGGAGAAGCGGAGCTTTCTTT. Translated: CASRPWDRGRSGAFF.

In its sample, this clonotype was seen a few times. The chain has TRBV5-1 and TRBJ1-1, with 8 bases fitting TRBD1. CDR3 length equals 15 residues. Germline-derived CDR1 and CDR2 are SGHRS and YFSETQ. The V and J ends lost 3 bases and 6 bases, in that order; junction bases with no gene match: 10. CDR3 nucleotides: TGCGCCAGCAGCTCAATAGGGACAGGCCATTCTGAAGCTTTCTTT. This encodes CASSSIGTGHSEAFF.

This clonotype was picked up many times. The chain is built from TRBV5-1 and TRBJ2-2; a possible D gene is TRBD1 (6 bases). Trimming removed 5 bases from V and 1 base from J, with 9 bases in between. Germline lookup yields CDR1 SGHRS and CDR2 YFSETQ. The CDR3 extends over 14 amino acids. CDR3 in DNA: TGCGCCAGCAGGAAACAGGGGAACACCGGGGAGCTGTTTTTT. It translates to CASRKQGNTGELFF.

This clonotype was found a few times. This rearrangement joins TRBV12-3 or TRBV12-4 to TRBJ2-1; 8 bases map to TRBD2. The trim removed 3 bases at V and 6 bases at J, leaving 4 bases unmatched. This CDR3 contains 14 residues. As DNA, the CDR3 is TGTGCCAGCAGTTTTCGGGGGGGCCCCAATGAGCAGTTCTTC. It yields the protein CASSFRGGPNEQFF.

The chain joins TRBV7-9 to TRBJ2-5, with a tentative D call TRBD1 (6 bases). Germline V gene lookup returns CDR1 SEHNR and CDR2 FQNEAQ (reference sequence). The V end lost 5 bases, the J end lost 4 bases, and 20 bases lay between the germline ends. This CDR3 is built from 16 residues. The CDR3 nucleotides read TGTGCCAGCAGCCCGCCGGAAGGGGGATTCCGAGAGACCCAGTACTTC. It yields the protein CASSPPEGGFRETQYF.

The chain joins TRBV12-3 or TRBV12-4 to TRBJ2-2; the match to TRBD2 covers 7 bases. V was clipped by 9 bases and J by 0 bases; unmatched bases: 7. The CDR3 is made up of 15 amino acids. The CDR3 bases are TGTGCCAGTTCACCGGGAGGAACGAACACCGGGGAGCTGTTTTTT. It translates to CASSPGGTNTGELFF.

V usage is TRBV7-9 and J usage is TRBJ1-1; tentatively, D is TRBD1 (5 bases). There are 17 residues in the CDR3. The germline CDR1 and CDR2 sequences are SEHNR and FQNEAQ (reference sequence). The V end lost 6 bases, the J end lost 0 bases, and 20 bases lay between the germline ends. CDR3 amino acids: CASSYGPGRRMNTEAFF. In nucleotides, the CDR3 is TGTGCCAGCAGTTATGGGCCGGGACGGCGCATGAACACTGAAGCTTTCTTT.

In the case of this clonotype: With a much larger clone just one base away, this may be a read error. The V gene is TRBV7-9, the J gene TRBJ1-1; TRBD1 is a possible D gene (6 bases). The CDR3 is 13 amino acids. Looked up from germline, CDR1 is SEHNR and CDR2 is FQNEAQ (reference sequence). DNA of the CDR3: TGTGCCATCAGCCGAACAGGGCCCACTGAAGCTTTCTTT. It encodes CAISRTGPTEAFF. Full variable domain (rest looked up from reference TRBV7-9 and TRBJ1-1): DTGVSQNPRHKITKRGQNVTFRCDPISEHNRLYWYRQTLGQGPEFLTYFQNEAQLEKSRLLSDRFSAERPKGSFSTLEIQRTEQGDSAMYLCAISRTGPTEAFFGQGTRLTVV.

This chain joins TRBV7-2 and TRBJ1-4; the D gene is possibly TRBD1 (6 bases). Germline V gives CDR1 SGHTA, CDR2 FQGNSA. The V and J ends lost 5 bases and 4 bases respectively, with 11 bases between them. This CDR3 contains 14 residues. In DNA, the CDR3 is TGTGCCAGCAGCCCGGACAGATTTAATGAAAAACTGTTTTTT. It is translated as CASSPDRFNEKLFF.

This rearrangement joins TRBV7-2 to TRBJ2-7; possibly TRBD1 for D (6 bases). The V and J ends lost 1 base and 6 bases respectively, with 10 bases between them. Looked up from germline, CDR1 is SGHTA and CDR2 is FQGNSA. The CDR3 is 13 residues long. The CDR3 region has the DNA TGTGCCAGCAGCTTAGGGTTAGGGGGCGAGCAGTACGTC. This encodes CASSLGLGGEQYV.

This clonotype occurred many times. The chain combines TRBV12-3 or TRBV12-4 with TRBJ2-7, with D unclear. This CDR3 region has 13 residues. V was shortened by 3 bases and J by 6 bases, with 12 bases between the two germline ends. The DNA for the CDR3 is TGTGCCAGCAGTTTCGGCAGCGCAACCGAGCAGTACTTC. This sequence encodes CASSFGSATEQYF.

This clonotype was seen a few times. This chain uses TRBV4-1 with TRBJ2-1, with TRBD2 matching 7 bases. The CDR3 runs 20 residues. CDR1 and CDR2 from the germline V gene are MGHRA and YSYEKL. V shed 3 bases, J shed 1 base, and the junction held 18 bases outside the gene matches. This CDR3 reads CASSQQRGLTRWGSYNEQFF. CDR3 DNA sequence: TGCGCCAGCAGCCAGCAGCGGGGTCTCACACGATGGGGTTCCTACAATGAGCAGTTCTTC.